The following is a TCR beta chain sequence with its context. Its antigen is undetermined. The time point: pretreatment peripheral blood. This entry is derived from a study of PD-L1 blockade in urothelial cancer. About the research overall: Blood was subjected to analysis at 3 weeks (second dose) and 6 weeks following treatment start. Regarding the study as a whole: When pretreatment blood TCR clonality was below the median, it predicted better survival.

Profiling relied on immunoSEQ multiplex PCR, and the TCRdb table lists in-frame clones only, not all of them. The data contain tens of thousands of clones, around 87% of them singletons. The length of the CDR3 is 15 residues. The ends were cut back, 2 bases at V and 0 bases at J, with 11 bases in the middle. The germline CDR1 and CDR2 sequences are MNHEY and SVGAGI. Sequencing was performed on PBMCs, taken around atezolizumab (anti-PD-L1) treatment. This receptor was identified in a man in his sixties with urothelial cancer. This chain links TRBV6-5 with TRBJ2-7; D not certain. CDR3 amino acids: CASSYAAEASYEQYF. The CDR3, as DNA: TGTGCCAGCAGTTACGCGGCAGAGGCCTCCTACGAGCAGTACTTC.